The 9 T cell receptor beta chains listed next were all sequenced from one sample in a study of T cell responses to AZD1222 COVID-19 vaccine. TCRdb's copy holds only in-frame clones and misses some; the assay was immunoSEQ multiplex PCR. Found here are around 200,000 clones, just under 95% of them singletons; the top ten hold about 1%. Sequencing used peripheral blood, obtained 28 days after the second dose of the MenACWY control vaccine. Receptor source: an adult who received the MenACWY meningococcal vaccine as a control.

The genes are TRBV6-5 and TRBJ1-5; D is unclear. The CDR3 extends over 12 amino acids. Germline V gene sequence: CDR1 MNHEY, CDR2 SVGAGI. The V end lost 6 bases, the J end lost 0 bases, and 3 bases lay between the germline ends. DNA of the CDR3: TGTGCCAGCAGGGGTAGCAATCAGCCCCAGCATTTT. It translates to CASRGSNQPQHF.

The chain joins TRBV3-1 (or the pseudogene TRBV3-2) to TRBJ1-6; tentative D call: TRBD1 (6 bases). Between the trimmed V and J ends, which lost 0 bases and 9 bases, there was a span of 12 bases. This CDR3 has 15 residues. CDR1 and CDR2 from the germline V gene are LGHDT and YNNKEL (reference sequence). The CDR3 spells CASSQDLGAASPLHF. In nucleotides, the CDR3 is TGTGCCAGCAGCCAAGACCTGGGGGCCGCTTCACCCCTCCACTTT.

The V gene is TRBV30, the J gene TRBJ1-5; D unclear. Germline CDR1 and CDR2: GTSNPN and SVGIG (reference sequence). The CDR3 is 13 amino acids. V was clipped by 2 bases and J by 2 bases, with 7 bases between them. The CDR3 DNA follows: TGTGCCTGGAGTCAACATGGCAATCAGCCCCAGCATTTT. This sequence encodes CAWSQHGNQPQHF.

The chain joins TRBV5-1 to TRBJ1-2; D remains ambiguous. CDR1 is SGHRS, CDR2 YFSETQ, per germline. The ends were cut back, 1 base at V and 8 bases at J, with 12 bases in the middle. The CDR3 is 13 residues long. The CDR3 is CASSLWRVGGYTF. CDR3 in DNA: TGCGCCAGCAGCTTGTGGCGGGTCGGCGGCTACACCTTC.

The chain joins TRBV6-5 to TRBJ2-7, with TRBD1 as a possible D gene (5 bases). Trimming removed 5 bases at V and 3 bases at J, with 8 bases between. The CDR3 is 12 residues long. Germline CDR1 is MNHEY and CDR2 is SVGAGI. DNA of the CDR3: TGTGCCAGCAGTATTCAGGGCTACGAGCAGTACTTC. Its protein product is CASSIQGYEQYF.

The chain links TRBV30 to TRBJ2-3; TRBD2 aligns across 8 bases. The V and J ends lost 1 base and 2 bases, in that order; junction bases with no gene match: 11. This CDR3 comprises 17 residues. Germline V gene lookup returns CDR1 GTSNPN and CDR2 SVGIG (reference sequence). CDR3 nucleotide sequence: TGTGCCTGGAGTGCCCAAAGAATAGCGGGGAACACAGATACGCAGTATTTT. This encodes CAWSAQRIAGNTDTQYF.

The chain joins TRBV6-5 to TRBJ2-2, with 8 bases aligning to TRBD2. The CDR3 has 15 residues. Germline CDR1 MNHEY, CDR2 SVGAGI. Trimming at V came to 6 bases and at J to 4 bases, leaving 7 bases not matched to a gene. CDR3 region: CASSPFGGGTGELFF. CDR3 bases: TGTGCCAGCAGCCCATTCGGGGGGGGCACCGGGGAGCTGTTTTTT.

This clone was counted a single time. The chain combines TRBV7-2 with TRBJ2-3; 16 bases are a match to TRBD2. Germline V gives CDR1 SGHTA, CDR2 FQGNSA. J was trimmed by 4 bases and V by 6 bases; bases with no gene match: 7. This CDR3 is built from 17 residues. The CDR3 loop is CASSYQGTSGGADTQYF. The CDR3 region has the DNA TGTGCCAGCAGTTACCAAGGGACTAGCGGGGGGGCAGATACGCAGTATTTT.

Regarding this clone: The junction differs from germline at one of its ends, possibly a read error. This rearrangement joins TRBV4-1 to TRBJ1-2, with a weak D call TRBD1 (6 bases). The CDR3 sequence is 15 residues long. Germline CDR1 is MGHRA and CDR2 is YSYEKL. The DNA for the CDR3 is TGCGCCAGCAGCGATACGGGGGCCCTCCGTATTGAACGGGCCTTC. This gives the protein CASSDTGALRIERAF.